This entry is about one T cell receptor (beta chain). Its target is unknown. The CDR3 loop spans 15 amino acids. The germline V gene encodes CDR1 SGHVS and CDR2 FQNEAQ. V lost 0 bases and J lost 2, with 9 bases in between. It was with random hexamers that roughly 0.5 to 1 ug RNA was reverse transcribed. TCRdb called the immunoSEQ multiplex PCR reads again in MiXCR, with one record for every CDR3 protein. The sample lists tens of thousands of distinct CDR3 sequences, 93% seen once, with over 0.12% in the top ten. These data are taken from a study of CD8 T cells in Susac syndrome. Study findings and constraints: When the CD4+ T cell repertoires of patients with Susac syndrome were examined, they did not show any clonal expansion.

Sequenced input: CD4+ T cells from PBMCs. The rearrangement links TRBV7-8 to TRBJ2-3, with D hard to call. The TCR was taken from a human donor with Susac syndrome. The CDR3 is CASSLAFEYTDTQYF. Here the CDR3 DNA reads TGTGCCAGCAGCTTAGCCTTTGAGTACACAGATACGCAGTATTTT.